Detailed here is one T cell receptor (beta chain). Its antigen remains unknown. The CDR3 runs to 13 residues. V was pared by 4 bases and J by 3 bases, with 10 bases between. Looked up from germline, CDR1 is SGDLS and CDR2 is YYNGEE. The data derive from a study of shared clonotypes between healthy human individuals. General observations from the study: Expectations were that clonotype sharing among donors would be affected by sequencing depth.

Genomic DNA of every subset was divided equally among multiple immunoSEQ plates. TCRdb's table, derived via immunoSEQ multiplex PCR, lists solely in-frame clones and lacks some. The table shows approximately 980,000 clones, with 60% to 85% occurring only once. The chain carries TRBV9 and TRBJ1-2, with D perhaps TRBD1 (5 bases). The sequenced sample consisted of memory CD4+ T cells sorted from blood. As to subset: CD45RA-negative fraction. This clonotype was sampled from a man younger than 30 in good health. This chain's CDR3 is CASSPTGDYGYTF. The DNA for the CDR3 is TGTGCCAGCAGCCCCACGGGGGACTATGGCTACACCTTC.